Listed below are T cell receptor beta chains from one sample, sequenced in a study of blood T cell repertoires in COVID-19. This table comes from immunoSEQ multiplex PCR, and its TCRdb copy is limited to in-frame clones, with some not included. In the table there are some 50,000 clones, around 85% of which are singletons. Sequencing input: peripheral blood. These receptor sequences come from a woman between 65 and 79 years old with active COVID-19. CDR3s include the opening cysteine and the closing phenylalanine or tryptophan. D genes are given only for firm matches. The size of a clone is reported for some rows only, either as once, few or many, or as a class for expanded clones.

d_call,v_call,j_call,clone_size,cdr3_aa,cdr3_nt
TRBD1,TRBV9,TRBJ2-3,-,CASTPGGTDTQYF,TGTGCCAGTACTCCAGGGGGAACAGATACGCAGTATTTT
TRBD1,TRBV3-1/TRBV3-2,TRBJ1-5,-,CASSQRQGLVNQPQHF,TGTGCCAGCAGCCAACGACAGGGTTTGGTGAATCAGCCCCAGCATTTT
-,TRBV7-3,TRBJ2-1,-,CASSPAGLFSYNEQFF,TGTGCCAGCAGCCCCGCGGGACTCTTCTCCTACAATGAGCAGTTCTTC
TRBD2,TRBV4-1,TRBJ2-1,-,CASSLRLAGVREQFF,TGCGCCAGCAGCCTAAGACTAGCGGGAGTTCGTGAGCAGTTCTTC
-,TRBV5-1,TRBJ2-7,once,CASSTTGRSYEQYF,TGCGCCAGCAGCACGACAGGCCGATCCTACGAGCAGTACTTC
-,TRBV6-4,TRBJ1-4,-,CASSGGGPGEKLFF,TGTGCCAGCAGTGGCGGAGGGCCTGGCGAAAAACTGTTTTTT
-,TRBV6-6,TRBJ1-3,-,CASSYPLGNTIYF,TGTGCCAGCAGTTACCCCTTGGGAAACACCATATATTTT
-,TRBV28,TRBJ1-2,-,CASSLTRGNYGYTF,TGTGCCAGCAGTTTAACTCGGGGGAACTATGGCTACACCTTC
-,TRBV7-2,TRBJ2-1,-,CASSLEAETYNEQFF,TGTGCCAGCAGCTTAGAAGCGGAAACATACAATGAGCAGTTCTTC
TRBD1,TRBV30,TRBJ2-2,once,CAWKWGQGRAGELFF,TGTGCCTGGAAATGGGGACAGGGAAGAGCCGGGGAGCTGTTTTTT
TRBD2,TRBV10-2,TRBJ2-1,-,CASSTSLAGGTDEQFF,TGCGCCAGCAGTACCTCACTAGCGGGAGGTACAGATGAGCAGTTCTTC
TRBD1,TRBV5-1,TRBJ2-5,-,CASSLWDRRETQYF,TGCGCCAGCAGCTTATGGGACAGGCGGGAGACCCAGTACTTC
-,TRBV3-1/TRBV3-2,TRBJ1-2,-,CASSRGVYGYTF,TGTGCCAGCAGCCGGGGGGTCTATGGCTACACCTTC
-,TRBV29-1,TRBJ1-1,-,CSVESRGGDEAFF,TGCAGCGTTGAAAGTCGAGGGGGTGATGAAGCTTTCTTT
-,TRBV2,TRBJ1-4,-,CASRGVRRDEKLFF,TGTGCCAGCAGAGGGGTCCGGAGGGATGAAAAACTGTTTTTT
-,TRBV6-5,TRBJ2-1,-,CASSYSRNYNEQFF,TGTGCCAGCAGTTACTCGAGGAACTACAATGAGCAGTTCTTC
TRBD1,TRBV18,TRBJ1-6,-,CASSQEGTGRSPLHF,TGTGCCAGCTCACAGGAGGGGACAGGGCGTTCACCCCTCCACTTT
TRBD2,TRBV5-1,TRBJ2-3,-,CASSGLAGGPPDTQYF,TGCGCCAGCAGTGGACTAGCGGGAGGGCCCCCAGATACGCAGTATTTT
-,TRBV30,TRBJ2-2,few,CARDTGNTGELFF,TGTGCCCGGGATACCGGGAACACCGGGGAGCTGTTTTTT
-,TRBV6-5,TRBJ2-7,once,CASSRTGVTYEQYF,TGTGCCAGCAGCCGAACGGGAGTAACCTACGAGCAGTACTTC
TRBD1,TRBV5-6,TRBJ2-7,-,CASSLAQGAYEQYF,TGTGCCAGCAGCTTGGCCCAGGGGGCCTACGAGCAGTACTTC
-,TRBV20-1,TRBJ1-1,-,CSAKQNTEAFF,TGCAGTGCTAAACAAAACACTGAAGCTTTCTTT
-,TRBV28,TRBJ2-7,few,CASSILSGQYEQYF,TGTGCCAGCAGCATCCTATCAGGACAGTACGAGCAGTACTTC
-,TRBV10-1,TRBJ1-1,-,CASTISGNPMNTEAFF,TGCGCCAGCACAATTTCAGGGAACCCAATGAACACTGAAGCTTTCTTT
TRBD1,TRBV3-1/TRBV3-2,TRBJ1-2,-,CASSQRGLGGEGYGYTF,TGTGCCAGCAGCCAAAGGGGGCTCGGGGGCGAAGGGTATGGCTACACCTTC
-,TRBV13,TRBJ2-5,-,CASSYTTGETQYF,TGTGCCAGCAGCTATACTACAGGGGAGACCCAGTACTTC
-,TRBV10-1,TRBJ1-1,-,CASGVMNTEAFF,TGCGCCAGCGGAGTGATGAACACTGAAGCTTTCTTT
TRBD1,TRBV6-5,TRBJ1-1,-,CASSKTDRVGTEAFF,TGTGCCAGCAGTAAGACTGACAGGGTGGGCACTGAAGCTTTCTTT
TRBD1,TRBV12-3/TRBV12-4,TRBJ1-1,-,CASNRGLNTEAFF,TGTGCCAGCAACAGGGGGCTTAACACTGAAGCTTTCTTT